Following are 30 T cell receptor beta chains from one sample sequenced in a study of blood T cell repertoires in COVID-19. Measured with immunoSEQ multiplex PCR; TCRdb has only the in-frame clones, and not every one. Of about 70,000 clones in the sample, approximately 79% are singletons; the top ten hold 5% to 7.5%. The source material was peripheral blood. These receptors all come from a woman aged 55-70 years with acute or convalescent COVID-19.

The chain uses TRBV23-1 and TRBJ1-5; 10 bases line up with TRBD1. TRBV23-1 has ORF status, its function being uncertain. J gave up 5 bases and V 10 bases, and 11 bases lay outside the gene matches. The CDR3 has 15 residues. CDR3 in amino acids: CANPRMGQGYQPQHF. Here the CDR3 DNA reads TGCGCCAACCCAAGGATGGGACAGGGGTATCAGCCCCAGCATTTT.

The chain is built from TRBV2 and TRBJ1-1; TRBD1 is a possible D gene (5 bases). Germline loops: CDR1 SNHLY, CDR2 FYNNEI. V was clipped by 6 bases and J by 0 bases, with 14 bases between them. The CDR3 spans 15 residues. The CDR3 protein is CASRDLRQLNTEAFF. CDR3 DNA: TGTGCCAGCAGGGACCTACGACAGTTGAACACTGAAGCTTTCTTT. Combining the CDR3 with reference TRBV2 and TRBJ1-1 gives the whole variable domain EPEVTQTPSHQVTQMGQEVILRCVPISNHLYFYWYRQILGQKVEFLVSFYNNEISEKSEIFDDQFSVERPDGSNFTLKIRSTKLEDSAMYFCASRDLRQLNTEAFFGQGTRLTVV.

This clone was detected only once. The chain links TRBV2 to TRBJ2-5; D unresolved. V was clipped by 5 bases and J by 0 bases, with 7 bases between them. Germline values: CDR1 SNHLY, CDR2 FYNNEI. The CDR3 is 13 amino acids. This CDR3 is CASSLKYQETQYF. The CDR3 DNA sequence: TGTGCCAGCAGTCTTAAATACCAAGAGACCCAGTACTTC.

The chain combines TRBV14 with TRBJ2-2; D is unresolved. V was shortened by 8 bases and J by 0 bases, with 10 bases between the two germline ends. CDR3 length: 14 amino acids. Germline-derived CDR1 and CDR2 are SGHDN and FVKESK. The CDR3 coding sequence is TGTGCCAGCCGGCCCGCGGCGAACACCGGGGAGCTGTTTTTT. This codes for CASRPAANTGELFF.

The chain has TRBV4-1 and TRBJ1-2, with no clear D. The CDR3 runs to 15 residues. Germline lookup yields CDR1 MGHRA and CDR2 YSYEKL. Trimming cost V 4 bases and J 5 bases, with 17 bases left between them. The CDR3 coding sequence is TGCGCCAGCAGCCCTGGTCGGGGTGGTCGATATGGCTACACCTTC. It translates to CASSPGRGGRYGYTF.

V is TRBV6-6 and J is TRBJ1-6; D may be TRBD1 (5 bases). Germline V gives CDR1 MNHNY, CDR2 SVGAGI (reference sequence). The CDR3 spans 15 residues. Trimming cost V 6 bases and J 8 bases, with 17 bases left between them. CDR3 residues: CASRPPPRGDSPLHF. The CDR3 DNA sequence: TGTGCCAGCAGGCCGCCGCCGCGGGGGGATTCACCCCTCCACTTT.

A few counts support this clone. This chain connects TRBV5-1 to TRBJ2-7; TRBD1 matches at 7 bases. V trimming: 0 bases; J trimming: 7 bases; junction bases outside the gene matches: 7. This CDR3 has 14 amino acids. Germline CDR1 reads SGHRS; CDR2 reads YFSETQ. Written as DNA, the CDR3 is TGCGCCAGCAGCTTGGGGACAGGAGGAGGTGAGCAGTACTTC. It is translated as CASSLGTGGGEQYF. The full variable domain, with the rest looked up from reference TRBV5-1 and TRBJ2-7, is KAGVTQTPRYLIKTRGQQVTLSCSPISGHRSVSWYQQTPGQGLQFLFEYFSETQRNKGNFPGRFSGRQFSNSRSEMNVSTLELGDSALYLCASSLGTGGGEQYFGPGTRLTVT.

The J gene is TRBJ2-2, the V gene TRBV27; tentative D call: TRBD1 (6 bases). The germline V gene encodes CDR1 MNHEY and CDR2 SMNVEV (reference sequence). The CDR3 consists of 12 residues. V shed 8 bases and J shed 6 bases, with 10 bases lying between them. This CDR3 is CASQQGAGELFF. In DNA, the CDR3 is TGTGCCAGCCAACAGGGCGCCGGGGAGCTGTTTTTT.

CDR3 bases: TGTGCCAGCAGTTTCAGCGGGGGTGGGTCACCCCTCCACTTT. It yields the protein CASSFSGGGSPLHF. The V and J genes are TRBV28 and TRBJ1-6, with a weak D call TRBD1 (5 bases). The V gene's germline CDR1 is MDHEN and CDR2 SYDVKM. The CDR3 extends over 14 amino acids. V lost 3 bases, J lost 10 bases, and 13 bases lay in between.

The chain carries TRBV3-1 (or the pseudogene TRBV3-2) and TRBJ1-5; D gene uncertain. This CDR3 contains 14 residues. V was shortened by 5 bases and J by 0 bases, with 8 bases between the two germline ends. Per the germline V gene, CDR1 is LGHDT and CDR2 is YNNKEL (reference sequence). DNA of the CDR3: TGTGCCAGCAGCTCAGTTGATAGCAATCAGCCCCAGCATTTT. It codes for CASSSVDSNQPQHF.

This chain links TRBV28 with TRBJ2-3; a possible D gene is TRBD2 (6 bases). The CDR3 is made up of 14 amino acids. V was shortened by 7 bases and J by 1 base, with 12 bases between the two germline ends. From germline, CDR1 is MDHEN and CDR2 SYDVKM. The CDR3 sequence is CASTGVAGTDTQYF. The CDR3 DNA sequence: TGTGCCAGCACGGGGGTTGCCGGCACAGATACGCAGTATTTT.

The chain recombines TRBV10-3 with TRBJ1-5; D unresolved. The CDR3 has 14 amino acids. The V and J ends lost 3 bases and 2 bases respectively, with 8 bases between them. Germline V gene sequence: CDR1 ENHRY, CDR2 SYGVKD. This CDR3 reads CAISDDGGNQPQHF. The CDR3 region has the DNA TGTGCCATCAGTGACGACGGGGGCAATCAGCCCCAGCATTTT.

This chain connects TRBV7-2 to TRBJ1-2; the D gene is possibly TRBD1 (5 bases). The germline V gene encodes CDR1 SGHTA and CDR2 FQGNSA. V was clipped by 1 base and J by 4 bases, with 10 bases between them. The CDR3 length is 14 residues. CDR3 sequence (DNA): TGTGCCAGCAGCTTAGGCGGGACCCTCTATGGCTACACCTTC. Translating gives CASSLGGTLYGYTF. The variable domain in full, completed from reference TRBV7-2 and TRBJ1-2, reads GAGVSQSPSNKVTEKGKDVELRCDPISGHTALYWYRQSLGQGLEFLIYFQGNSAPDKSGLPSDRFSAERTGGSVSTLTIQRTQQEDSAVYLCASSLGGTLYGYTFGSGTRLTVV.

The chain combines TRBV13 with TRBJ2-7; a weak D match, TRBD1 (6 bases). The V and J ends lost 5 bases and 5 bases respectively, with 13 bases between them. Germline lookup yields CDR1 PRHDT and CDR2 FYEKMQ (reference sequence). The CDR3 has 13 residues. The CDR3 is CASSPPQGHEQYF. DNA for the CDR3: TGTGCCAGCAGCCCACCACAGGGTCACGAGCAGTACTTC.

The chain uses TRBV5-4 and TRBJ1-2; no firm D call. V was trimmed by 4 bases and J by 9 bases, leaving 25 bases between them. The germline gives CDR1 SGHNT, CDR2 YYREEE (reference sequence). This CDR3 has 16 amino acids. The CDR3 sequence is CASSRPKLGVVESYTF. The CDR3 DNA follows: TGTGCCAGCAGCCGCCCCAAATTGGGCGTGGTAGAGAGCTACACCTTC. The full variable domain, rest sourced from reference TRBV5-4 and TRBJ1-2, is ETGVTQSPTHLIKTRGQQVTLRCSSQSGHNTVSWYQQALGQGPQFIFQYYREEENGRGNFPPRFSGLQFPNYSSELNVNALELDDSALYLCASSRPKLGVVESYTFGSGTRLTVV.

The genes are TRBV14 and TRBJ2-4; D ambiguous. V was shortened by 1 base and J by 8 bases, with 12 bases between the two germline ends. This CDR3 has 14 residues. Germline CDR1 reads SGHDN; CDR2 reads FVKESK. The CDR3 reads CASSQGSAVDIQYF. Written as DNA, the CDR3 is TGTGCCAGCAGCCAAGGATCCGCGGTCGACATTCAGTACTTC.

The rearrangement links TRBV30 to TRBJ2-5; TRBD1 matches at 7 bases. Trimming at V came to 1 base and at J to 5 bases, leaving 10 bases not matched to a gene. CDR1 and CDR2 (germline): GTSNPN, SVGIG (reference sequence). The CDR3 is made up of 15 amino acids. CDR3 nucleotide sequence: TGTGCCTGGAGTGGGATTGGGGACAGTAGGGAGACCCAGTACTTC. Amino acid sequence: CAWSGIGDSRETQYF.

This sequence joins TRBV4-3 and TRBJ2-3; no clear D gene. The CDR3 consists of 18 residues. Trimming took 0 bases from V and 4 from J, leaving 20 bases between them. From germline, CDR1 is LGHNA and CDR2 YSLEER. The CDR3 spells CASSQDWVAALTPDTQYF. DNA of the CDR3: TGCGCCAGCAGCCAAGATTGGGTGGCGGCACTAACTCCAGATACGCAGTATTTT.

The chain joins TRBV2 to TRBJ1-4; D gene unclear. Germline lookup yields CDR1 SNHLY and CDR2 FYNNEI. The V end lost 4 bases, the J end lost 8 bases, and 17 bases lay between the germline ends. There are 15 residues in the CDR3. The CDR3 loop is CASSGLTGIREKLFF. CDR3 DNA: TGTGCCAGCAGTGGCTTGACGGGAATAAGGGAAAAACTGTTTTTT. Full variable domain (remainder filled in from reference TRBV2 and TRBJ1-4): EPEVTQTPSHQVTQMGQEVILRCVPISNHLYFYWYRQILGQKVEFLVSFYNNEISEKSEIFDDQFSVERPDGSNFTLKIRSTKLEDSAMYFCASSGLTGIREKLFFGSGTQLSVL.

The V and J genes are TRBV9 and TRBJ1-2; TRBD1 matches 9 bases. The V gene end was trimmed by 5 bases and the J gene end by 3 bases; junction bases not matched to a gene: 8. The CDR3 is 15 amino acids. Germline-derived CDR1 and CDR2 are SGDLS and YYNGEE. The CDR3, as DNA: TGTGCCAGCAGTGGCCCGGGACAGGGTGACTATGGCTACACCTTC. It translates to CASSGPGQGDYGYTF.

The chain recombines TRBV6-5 with TRBJ1-1, with no clear D. Germline V gene data show CDR1 as MNHEY and CDR2 as SVGAGI. This CDR3 has 14 amino acids. V lost 7 bases and J 3 bases, leaving 15 bases between the germline ends. CDR3 sequence reads: CASIRGRVDTEAFF. For the CDR3, the DNA is TGTGCCAGCATCAGAGGGCGCGTAGACACTGAAGCTTTCTTT.

This chain connects TRBV5-4 to TRBJ2-1; 7 bases agree with TRBD1. The V gene's germline CDR1 is SGHNT and CDR2 YYREEE (reference sequence). The CDR3 has 15 amino acids. V dropped 3 bases and J dropped 1; count of bases not matched to a gene: 4. In DNA form, the CDR3 reads TGTGCCAGCAGCTGGGACAGTACTTCCTACAATGAGCAGTTCTTC. Its protein product is CASSWDSTSYNEQFF.

This clone occurred many times. The rearrangement links TRBV6-2 or TRBV6-3 to TRBJ2-7, with TRBD2 as a possible D gene (5 bases). The CDR3 consists of 15 residues. The germline V and J ends were trimmed by 7 bases and 1 base, with 17 bases remaining between them. CDR1 MNHEY and CDR2 SVGEGT come from the germline V gene. In nucleotides, the CDR3 is TGTGCCAGCACCCCTCTCGGGGAAAGATCCTACGAGCAGTACTTC. This codes for CASTPLGERSYEQYF.

The rearrangement uses TRBV18 and TRBJ1-2, with D perhaps TRBD1 (6 bases). The length of the CDR3 is 13 residues. Trimming stripped 3 bases from V and 6 bases from J, with 11 bases between. Germline CDR1 reads KGHSH; CDR2 reads LQKENI. CDR3 DNA sequence: TGTGCCAGCTCACCGGACAGACAAAATGGCTACACCTTC. Translating it yields CASSPDRQNGYTF.

This clone was counted a single time. This chain uses TRBV19 with TRBJ1-5, with D unresolved. Germline V gives CDR1 LNHDA, CDR2 SQIVND (reference sequence). The CDR3 is 13 amino acids. V was cut by 4 bases and J by 5 bases, with 9 bases left in between. Here the CDR3 reads CASSTRQDQPQHF. The CDR3 nucleotides are TGTGCCAGTAGTACCCGTCAGGATCAGCCCCAGCATTTT.

This chain uses TRBV12-5 with TRBJ1-4; TRBD1 matches at 7 bases. The CDR3 totals 13 residues. J was trimmed by 8 bases and V by 6 bases; bases with no gene match: 6. In germline, CDR1 is LGHNT, CDR2 FRNRAP. The CDR3 reads CASGHRGREKLFF. CDR3 nucleotide sequence: TGTGCTAGTGGCCACAGGGGAAGAGAAAAACTGTTTTTT. The full variable domain, in which reference TRBV12-5 and TRBJ1-4 provide the parts outside the CDR3, is DARVTQTPRHKVTEMGQEVTMRCQPILGHNTVFWYRQTMMQGLELLAYFRNRAPLDDSGMPKDRFSAEMPDATLATLKIQPSEPRDSAVYFCASGHRGREKLFFGSGTQLSVL.

The chain combines TRBV4-2 with TRBJ2-2, with TRBD1 matching 7 bases. The CDR3 totals 14 residues. V shed 2 bases and J 7 bases; nucleotides not matched to a gene: 4. Germline V lookup: CDR1 LGHNA, CDR2 YNFKEQ. The CDR3 sequence: CASSQTGVNGELFF. In DNA form, the CDR3 reads TGTGCCAGCAGCCAAACAGGGGTGAACGGGGAGCTGTTTTTT.

A few counts support this clone. This chain uses TRBV3-1 (or the pseudogene TRBV3-2) with TRBJ1-1; D gene ambiguous. The CDR3 has 13 residues. CDR1 is LGHDT and CDR2 is YNNKEL in the germline V gene (reference sequence). Trimming pared 4 bases from V and 7 bases from J, leaving 13 bases between. The CDR3 protein is CASSPNWEDEAFF. The CDR3, as DNA: TGTGCCAGCAGCCCGAATTGGGAGGATGAAGCTTTCTTT.

The V gene is TRBV7-9, the J gene TRBJ1-3; 7 nucleotides match TRBD1. The length of the CDR3 is 15 residues. Germline V gene lookup returns CDR1 SEHNR and CDR2 FQNEAQ (reference sequence). V lost 6 bases, J lost 0 bases, and 5 bases stayed unmatched. This chain's CDR3 is CASRGTADSGNTIYF. As DNA, the CDR3 is TGTGCCAGCAGGGGGACAGCAGACTCTGGAAACACCATATATTTT.

This chain connects TRBV27 to TRBJ2-2, with TRBD2 identical over 12 bases. V lost 3 bases to trimming and J lost 8 bases; unmatched junction nucleotides: 1. The germline gives CDR1 MNHEY, CDR2 SMNVEV (reference sequence). The CDR3 consists of 14 residues. The CDR3 region has the DNA TGTGCCAGCAGTTTTGGACTAGCGGGGGGGGAGCTGTTTTTT. The encoded protein is CASSFGLAGGELFF.